One and the same sample provided the 18 T cell receptor beta chains below, sequenced in a study of blood T cell repertoires in COVID-19. Using immunoSEQ multiplex PCR, the repertoire was profiled, and TCRdb retains in-frame clones only, with some absent. The sample records roughly 170,000 clones, approximately 80% being singletons. The sample was PBMCs or T cells enriched from blood (not recorded which). These TCRs come from a woman aged 45-59 years who had recovered from COVID-19.

J is TRBJ2-1 and V is TRBV30; TRBD2 matches 10 bases. This CDR3 region has 13 residues. Germline CDR1 and CDR2: GTSNPN and SVGIG (reference sequence). V lost 5 bases to trimming and J lost 12 bases; unmatched junction nucleotides: 10. CDR3 region: CAWGLAGASRQFF. CDR3 DNA: TGTGCCTGGGGGCTAGCGGGAGCCAGTCGGCAGTTCTTC.

J is TRBJ2-5 and V is TRBV28, with D possibly TRBD2 on 6 matching bases. V was clipped by 4 bases and J by 4 bases, with 19 bases between them. CDR3 length: 16 residues. CDR1 is MDHEN and CDR2 is SYDVKM in the germline V gene. The CDR3 protein is CASSSGRGSGGETQYF. The CDR3 DNA sequence: TGTGCCAGCAGTTCGGGACGGGGGAGTGGGGGAGAGACCCAGTACTTC.

The V call is TRBV28, the J call TRBJ2-3; 11 bases map to TRBD2. V lost 6 bases to trimming and J lost 2 bases; unmatched junction nucleotides: 10. This CDR3 spans 17 amino acids. Germline lookup yields CDR1 MDHEN and CDR2 SYDVKM. The CDR3 region has the DNA TGTGCCAGCAGCTTCGGCAGGACTAGCGGGTTCACAGATACGCAGTATTTT. Amino acids: CASSFGRTSGFTDTQYF.

V usage is TRBV5-1 and J usage is TRBJ2-7; tentative D call: TRBD1 (7 bases). Germline lookup yields CDR1 SGHRS and CDR2 YFSETQ. The germline V and J ends were trimmed by 2 bases and 4 bases, with 16 bases remaining between them. CDR3 size: 15 residues. In DNA, the CDR3 is TGCGCCAGCAGCTTCCAGGGGGACGGGGGATACGAGCAGTACTTC. Translating it yields CASSFQGDGGYEQYF.

V and J are TRBV12-3 or TRBV12-4 and TRBJ1-1; D may be TRBD1 (6 bases). The CDR3 extends over 13 amino acids. Trimming took 6 bases from V and 0 from J, leaving 8 bases between them. CDR3 sequence (DNA): TGTGCCAGCAGAGGACAGATGAACACTGAAGCTTTCTTT. Its protein product is CASRGQMNTEAFF.

V and J are TRBV6-5 and TRBJ1-5, with D uncertain. V lost 6 bases and J 4 bases, leaving 13 bases between the germline ends. The CDR3 contains 14 residues. CDR1 and CDR2 from the germline V gene are MNHEY and SVGAGI. CDR3 loop: CASRSYDSNQPQHF. The DNA for the CDR3 is TGTGCCAGCAGGTCTTACGATAGTAATCAGCCCCAGCATTTT.

The V gene is TRBV7-9, the J gene TRBJ1-1, with D possibly TRBD1 on 5 matching bases. The germline V and J ends were trimmed by 6 bases and 1 base, with 15 bases remaining between them. CDR3 length equals 15 residues. CDR1 is SEHNR, CDR2 FQNEAQ, per germline (reference sequence). The CDR3 DNA follows: TGTGCCAGCAGATATGCTCGGCAGGGGAACACTGAAGCTTTCTTT. This gives the protein CASRYARQGNTEAFF.

A word on this clone: Compared with germline, one end of the junction differs, possibly owing to a read error. The CDR3 sequence: CASRVGTGSLANYGYTF. The DNA of the CDR3 is TGTGCCAGCAGGGTAGGGACAGGGTCCTTAGCTAACTATGGCTACACCTTC. The chain employs TRBV9 and TRBJ1-2, with 9 bases identical to TRBD1. Germline V gives CDR1 SGDLS, CDR2 YYNGEE. The CDR3 is 17 amino acids.

V gene TRBV18 combines with J gene TRBJ2-7, with a weak D call TRBD1 (5 bases). The CDR3 contains 15 residues. Germline loops: CDR1 KGHSH, CDR2 LQKENI. Trimming shortened V by 2 bases and J by 0 bases, and 11 bases separated the two germline ends. In DNA form, the CDR3 reads TGTGCCAGCTCACCAAGACAGTTTTCCTCCTACGAGCAGTACTTC. Translated, it gives CASSPRQFSSYEQYF. Supplemented by reference TRBV18 and TRBJ2-7, the full variable domain reads NAGVMQNPRHLVRRRGQEARLRCSPMKGHSHVYWYRQLPEEGLKFMVYLQKENIIDESGMPKERFSAEFPKEGPSILRIQQVVRGDSAAYFCASSPRQFSSYEQYFGPGTRLTVT.

This chain connects TRBV7-8 to TRBJ2-7; 12 nucleotides match TRBD2. Germline trimming cut 8 bases from V and 2 bases from J; bases unmatched to any gene: 1. Per the germline V gene, CDR1 is SGHVS and CDR2 is FQNEAQ. The CDR3 consists of 13 residues. The CDR3 coding sequence is TGTGCCAGCCGACTAGCGGGGGCCTACGAGCAGTACTTC. Translating gives CASRLAGAYEQYF.

The chain combines TRBV6-5 with TRBJ2-7; 11 nucleotides match TRBD1. With V trimmed by 8 bases and J by 6 bases, 12 bases remained unmatched. This CDR3 has 15 residues. CDR1 and CDR2 (germline): MNHEY, SVGAGI. Written as DNA, the CDR3 is TGTGCCAGCGGCCTCCGCGGACAGGGGGCCGGCGAGCAGTACTTC. Its protein product is CASGLRGQGAGEQYF.

The V and J genes are TRBV21-1 and TRBJ2-2; TRBD1 was called by the table and not checked on the DNA. TRBV21-1 is classified as a pseudogene. The CDR3 runs 17 residues. DNA for the CDR3: TGTGCCAGCAGCCCCATTTCGACAGGGGCGAACACCGGGGAGCTGTTTTTT. This encodes CASSPISTGANTGELFF.

The chain has TRBV6-2 or TRBV6-3 and TRBJ1-5; TRBD1 is a possible D gene (6 bases). Trimming left V 5 bases short and J 0 bases short, with 11 bases between. This CDR3 comprises 15 residues. Germline values: CDR1 MNHEY, CDR2 SVGEGT. Written as DNA, the CDR3 is TGTGCCAGCAGTGGGGGACAAAGTAGCAATCAGCCCCAGCATTTT. Translating gives CASSGGQSSNQPQHF.

The chain joins TRBV6-2 or TRBV6-3 to TRBJ2-2, with no clear D. Trimming removed 0 bases at V and 1 base at J, with 6 bases between. The CDR3 covers 15 residues. The germline CDR1 and CDR2 sequences are MNHEY and SVGEGT. CDR3: CASSYSAGNTGELFF. The CDR3 nucleotides are TGTGCCAGCAGTTACTCGGCAGGGAACACCGGGGAGCTGTTTTTT.

This sequence joins TRBV7-2 and TRBJ2-2; 12 bases align to TRBD2. Germline V gene sequence: CDR1 SGHTA, CDR2 FQGNSA. The J segment lost 1 base and the V segment lost 4 bases, leaving 7 bases of the junction unmatched. The CDR3 loop spans 18 amino acids. This CDR3 reads CASSWRTSGKGNTGELFF. CDR3 in DNA: TGTGCCAGCAGCTGGCGGACTAGCGGGAAAGGGAACACCGGGGAGCTGTTTTTT.

V is TRBV7-2 and J is TRBJ2-2; the match to TRBD1 covers 10 bases. The CDR3 is 16 residues long. The ends lost 5 bases at V and 4 bases at J; junction bases unmatched: 7. The V gene's germline CDR1 is SGHTA and CDR2 FQGNSA. This CDR3 is CASSVQGTGVTGELFF. The CDR3 nucleotides read TGTGCCAGCAGCGTCCAGGGGACAGGGGTCACCGGGGAGCTGTTTTTT.

The rearrangement uses TRBV30 and TRBJ1-2; D remains unclear. Germline loops: CDR1 GTSNPN, CDR2 SVGIG (reference sequence). V lost 4 bases and J lost 8, with 14 bases in between. The CDR3 extends over 12 amino acids. CDR3 DNA sequence: TGTGCCTGGACCTCCCCAGTACGCGGCTACACCTTC. Protein product: CAWTSPVRGYTF.

The V gene is TRBV15, the J gene TRBJ2-3, with D possibly TRBD2 on 6 matching bases. The CDR3 runs to 17 residues. Germline values: CDR1 LNHNV, CDR2 YYDKDF (reference sequence). V was trimmed by 1 base and J by 1 base, leaving 15 bases between them. The CDR3 here is CATSRGGSEGGTDTQYF. CDR3 nucleotides: TGTGCCACCAGCAGAGGGGGGTCGGAGGGAGGCACAGATACGCAGTATTTT.